The present entry profiles one TCR beta chain with its context. This specimen belongs to a study of blood T cell repertoires in COVID-19. Turning to the study itself: Samples came from the United States, Italy and Spain, spanning acute and convalescent COVID-19. PBMCs, B-cell-depleted T cells, or T cells provided the cDNA or gDNA that made up the material.

Germline-derived CDR1 and CDR2 are PRHDT and FYEKMQ (reference sequence). Trimming left V 1 base short and J 9 bases short, with 19 bases between. The CDR3 length is 15 residues. In the original workflow: It was from reference gene primer amplification that nucleated cell counts were estimated. The table came from immunoSEQ multiplex PCR; TCRdb's copy has only in-frame clones and leaves some out. V and J calls and clone size come straight from that table; D and trimming were deduced from the DNA. The sample carries around 300,000 clones, roughly 90% recorded once. The chain is built from TRBV13 and TRBJ2-7; D might be TRBD1 (5 bases). This sequence was found in a man aged 18 to 29 with active or convalescent COVID-19. The specimen was peripheral blood. CDR3 in DNA: TGTGCCAGCAGCTTAGTGGTCCAGGGTCAGGTGGTGCAGTACTTC. Its protein is CASSLVVQGQVVQYF.